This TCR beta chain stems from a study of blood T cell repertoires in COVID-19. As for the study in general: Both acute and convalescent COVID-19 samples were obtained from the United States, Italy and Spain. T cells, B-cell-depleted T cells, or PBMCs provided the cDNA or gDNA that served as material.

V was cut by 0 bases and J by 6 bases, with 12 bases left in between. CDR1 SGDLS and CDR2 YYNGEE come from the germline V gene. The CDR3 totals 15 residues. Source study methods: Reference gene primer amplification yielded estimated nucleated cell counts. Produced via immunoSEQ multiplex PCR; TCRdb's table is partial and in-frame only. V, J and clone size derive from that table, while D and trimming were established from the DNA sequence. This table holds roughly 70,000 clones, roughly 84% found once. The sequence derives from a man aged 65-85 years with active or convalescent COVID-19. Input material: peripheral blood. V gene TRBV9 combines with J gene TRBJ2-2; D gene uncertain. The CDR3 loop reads CASSVEDTSAGELFF. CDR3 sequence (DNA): TGTGCCAGCAGCGTAGAAGATACCTCGGCCGGGGAGCTGTTTTTT.